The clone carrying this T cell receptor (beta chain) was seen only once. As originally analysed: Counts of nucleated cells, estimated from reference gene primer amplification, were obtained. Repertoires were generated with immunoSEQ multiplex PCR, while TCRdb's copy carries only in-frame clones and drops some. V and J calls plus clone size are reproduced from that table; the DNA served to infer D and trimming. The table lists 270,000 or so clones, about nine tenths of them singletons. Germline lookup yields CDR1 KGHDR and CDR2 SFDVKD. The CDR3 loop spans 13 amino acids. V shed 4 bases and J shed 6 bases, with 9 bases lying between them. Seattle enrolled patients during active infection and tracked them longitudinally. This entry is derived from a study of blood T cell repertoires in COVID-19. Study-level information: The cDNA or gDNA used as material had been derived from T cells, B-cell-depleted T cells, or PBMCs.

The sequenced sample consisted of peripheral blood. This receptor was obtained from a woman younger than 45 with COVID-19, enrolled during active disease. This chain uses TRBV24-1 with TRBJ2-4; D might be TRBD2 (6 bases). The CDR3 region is CATSDGRSNIQYF. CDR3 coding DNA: TGTGCCACCAGTGACGGGAGATCAAACATTCAGTACTTC.